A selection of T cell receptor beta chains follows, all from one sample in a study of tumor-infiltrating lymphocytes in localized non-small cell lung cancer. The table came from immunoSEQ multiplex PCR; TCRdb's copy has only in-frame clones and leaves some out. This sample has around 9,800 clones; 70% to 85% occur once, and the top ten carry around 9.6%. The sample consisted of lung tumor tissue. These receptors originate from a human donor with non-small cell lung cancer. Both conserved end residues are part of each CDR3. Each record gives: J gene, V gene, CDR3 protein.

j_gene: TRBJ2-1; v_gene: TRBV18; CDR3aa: CASSPIGLAGMVEQFF
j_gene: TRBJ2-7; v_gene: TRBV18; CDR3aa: CASSRGGSYEQYF
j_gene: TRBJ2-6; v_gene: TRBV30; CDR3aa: CALPRGSSGANVLTF
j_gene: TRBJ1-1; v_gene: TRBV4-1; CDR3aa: CASSQEGGGNTEAFF
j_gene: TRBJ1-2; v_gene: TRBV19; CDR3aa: CASSMEGTYGYTF
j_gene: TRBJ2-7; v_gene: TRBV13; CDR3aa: CASSLGFPDYYEQYF
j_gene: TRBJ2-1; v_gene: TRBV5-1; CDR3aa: CASSGYSGVYNEQFF
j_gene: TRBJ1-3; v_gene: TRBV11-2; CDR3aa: CASSLGSWDRGGGNTIYF
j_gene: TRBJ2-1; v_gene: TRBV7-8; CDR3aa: CASSYGTPGSYNEQFF
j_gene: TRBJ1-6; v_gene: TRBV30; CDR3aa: CAWSAGDNSPLHF
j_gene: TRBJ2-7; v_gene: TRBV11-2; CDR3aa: CASSLVRGSSYEQYF
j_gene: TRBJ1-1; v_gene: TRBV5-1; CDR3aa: CASSSETPGTEAFF
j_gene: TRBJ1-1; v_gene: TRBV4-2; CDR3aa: CASSQVGAGSEAFF
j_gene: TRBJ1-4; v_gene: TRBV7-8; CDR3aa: CASSRPRAPEGNEKLFF
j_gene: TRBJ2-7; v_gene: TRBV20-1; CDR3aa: CSAGDSYERYF
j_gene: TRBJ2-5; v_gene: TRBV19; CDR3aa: CASSTRGGQETQYF
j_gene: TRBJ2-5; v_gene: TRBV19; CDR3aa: CASSIAGGETQYF
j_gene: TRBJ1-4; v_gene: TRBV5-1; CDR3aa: CASSRGDGEKLFF
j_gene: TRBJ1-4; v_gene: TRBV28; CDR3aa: CASSFWTGSGKLFF
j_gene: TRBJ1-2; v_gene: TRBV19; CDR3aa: CASSPRQVLYGYTF
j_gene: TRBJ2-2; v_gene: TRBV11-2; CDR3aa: CASMAGTSVNTGELFF
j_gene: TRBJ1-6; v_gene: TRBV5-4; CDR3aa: CASSLDPNGNSPLHF